A selection of T cell receptor beta chains follows, all from one sample in a study of blood T cell repertoires in COVID-19. The protocol was immunoSEQ multiplex PCR, while the TCRdb copy is restricted to in-frame clones and leaves out a portion. In the table there are roughly 52,000 clones, roughly 86% of which are singletons. Sequenced: peripheral blood. The source of these receptors is a man aged 35-49 years with COVID-19, enrolled during active disease. The CDR3 runs from the conserved cysteine through the conserved F or W. Each record gives: J gene, D gene, V gene, clone size, CDR3 DNA, CDR3 protein. D genes are given only for firm matches. Clone size appears in some rows only: once, few, many, or a class for an expanded clone.

j_gene: TRBJ1-6
d_gene: TRBD1
v_gene: TRBV19
abundance: .
CDR3nt: TGTGCCAGTAGCACAGGGGAGGCCTATAATTCACCCCTCCACTTT
CDR3aa: CASSTGEAYNSPLHF

j_gene: TRBJ2-6
d_gene: TRBD1
v_gene: TRBV12-5
abundance: .
CDR3nt: TGTGCTAGTGTTAACCGGGACAGCGACATCTCTGGGGCCAACGTCCTGACTTTC
CDR3aa: CASVNRDSDISGANVLTF

j_gene: TRBJ1-2
d_gene: TRBD1
v_gene: TRBV19
abundance: .
CDR3nt: TGTGCCAGTAGTCTACCGGACAGGGTCGGTGGCTACACCTTC
CDR3aa: CASSLPDRVGGYTF

j_gene: TRBJ1-4
d_gene: TRBD1
v_gene: TRBV5-1
abundance: .
CDR3nt: TGCGCCAGCAGCTACCAGACAGGGCCTAATGAAAAACTGTTTTTT
CDR3aa: CASSYQTGPNEKLFF

j_gene: TRBJ2-2
d_gene: .
v_gene: TRBV3-1/TRBV3-2
abundance: .
CDR3nt: TGTGCCACACAGGGTAGCGCTATCACCGGGGAGCTGTTTTTT
CDR3aa: CATQGSAITGELFF

j_gene: TRBJ1-5
d_gene: .
v_gene: TRBV25-1
abundance: .
CDR3nt: TGTGCCAGCAGTGAATCGGGGGGGCCCGGTCAGCCCCAGCATTTT
CDR3aa: CASSESGGPGQPQHF

j_gene: TRBJ2-5
d_gene: .
v_gene: TRBV7-7
abundance: .
CDR3nt: TGTGCTAGCAGCTCCGGGGGAAACCAAGAGACCCAGTACTTC
CDR3aa: CASSSGGNQETQYF

j_gene: TRBJ2-3
d_gene: .
v_gene: TRBV11-3
abundance: .
CDR3nt: TGTGCCAGCAGCTCTACTCTATTCACGCAGTATTTT
CDR3aa: CASSSTLFTQYF

j_gene: TRBJ1-2
d_gene: TRBD1
v_gene: TRBV5-1
abundance: .
CDR3nt: TGCGCCAGCAGCGTCGGACAGGGCCTTTATCTCTATGGCTACACCTTC
CDR3aa: CASSVGQGLYLYGYTF

j_gene: TRBJ2-2
d_gene: TRBD1
v_gene: TRBV11-3
abundance: .
CDR3nt: TGTGCCAGCAGCTTGGAACAGGGGATAGGGGAGCTGTTTTTT
CDR3aa: CASSLEQGIGELFF

j_gene: TRBJ2-5
d_gene: TRBD2
v_gene: TRBV29-1
abundance: .
CDR3nt: TGCAGCGTCAATGCGGAGTTAGCGGGGGCGGTCGAGGAGACCCAGTACTTC
CDR3aa: CSVNAELAGAVEETQYF

j_gene: TRBJ2-7
d_gene: TRBD1
v_gene: TRBV19
abundance: .
CDR3nt: TGTGCCAGTAGTTCTCGACAGGGGGCGTCCTACGAGCAGTACTTC
CDR3aa: CASSSRQGASYEQYF

j_gene: TRBJ2-2
d_gene: .
v_gene: TRBV18
abundance: .
CDR3nt: TGTGCCAGCTCACCGATGGCGGCGAACACCGGGGAGCTGTTTTTT
CDR3aa: CASSPMAANTGELFF

j_gene: TRBJ2-5
d_gene: .
v_gene: TRBV5-1
abundance: .
CDR3nt: TGCGCCAGCAGCTTGGACAATCAAGAGACCCAGTACTTC
CDR3aa: CASSLDNQETQYF

j_gene: TRBJ2-7
d_gene: TRBD1
v_gene: TRBV11-3
abundance: .
CDR3nt: TGTGCCAGCAGCTTAGCCGGGACAGGGACCTACGAGCAGTACTTC
CDR3aa: CASSLAGTGTYEQYF

j_gene: TRBJ1-1
d_gene: TRBD1
v_gene: TRBV9
abundance: once
CDR3nt: TGTGCCAGCTCCCGCGCGGGGACAGGGTCCAATGAAGCTTTCTTT
CDR3aa: CASSRAGTGSNEAFF

j_gene: TRBJ1-6
d_gene: .
v_gene: TRBV9
abundance: few
CDR3nt: TGTGCCAGCAGCGTAGGGCCCAATTCACCCCTCCACTTT
CDR3aa: CASSVGPNSPLHF

j_gene: TRBJ1-5
d_gene: .
v_gene: TRBV2
abundance: .
CDR3nt: TGTGCCAGCAGAGAAGGGAGGGGCAATCAGCCCCAGCATTTT
CDR3aa: CASREGRGNQPQHF

j_gene: TRBJ2-5
d_gene: TRBD2
v_gene: TRBV20-1
abundance: .
CDR3nt: TGCAGTGCTAGTAGGACTAGCGCGGGGGCGGAGACCCAGTACTTC
CDR3aa: CSASRTSAGAETQYF

j_gene: TRBJ2-7
d_gene: .
v_gene: TRBV19
abundance: .
CDR3nt: TGTGCCAGTAGTATAGAATCCTATTCCTACGAGCAGTACTTC
CDR3aa: CASSIESYSYEQYF

j_gene: TRBJ2-3
d_gene: .
v_gene: TRBV13
abundance: .
CDR3nt: TGTGCCAGCAGCTTAGGAGGGGGACACAAAAGCACAGATACGCAGTATTTT
CDR3aa: CASSLGGGHKSTDTQYF

j_gene: TRBJ1-6
d_gene: .
v_gene: TRBV28
abundance: few
CDR3nt: TGTGCCAGCAGTTCGGGACATGATAATTCACCCCTCCACTTT
CDR3aa: CASSSGHDNSPLHF

j_gene: TRBJ2-1
d_gene: TRBD2
v_gene: TRBV19
abundance: .
CDR3nt: TGTGCCAGTAGTATGGTGAGGGGACTAGCGGGATTACGCTCTTACAATGAGCAGTTCTTC
CDR3aa: CASSMVRGLAGLRSYNEQFF

j_gene: TRBJ2-5
d_gene: .
v_gene: TRBV4-1
abundance: .
CDR3nt: TGCGCCAGCAGTCCACAGGGTCTTTCATCAGAGACCCAGTACTTC
CDR3aa: CASSPQGLSSETQYF

j_gene: TRBJ1-1
d_gene: .
v_gene: TRBV28
abundance: .
CDR3nt: TGTGCCAGCAGTCCAGACATGAACACTGAAGCTTTCTTT
CDR3aa: CASSPDMNTEAFF

j_gene: TRBJ2-1
d_gene: .
v_gene: TRBV5-6
abundance: .
CDR3nt: TGTGCCAGCAGCGAACCGGACAGTTACAATGAGCAGTTCTTC
CDR3aa: CASSEPDSYNEQFF

j_gene: TRBJ1-6
d_gene: .
v_gene: TRBV27
abundance: .
CDR3nt: TGTGCCAGCAGAGACAGTTTGCAGTCACCCCTCCACTTT
CDR3aa: CASRDSLQSPLHF

j_gene: TRBJ1-2
d_gene: .
v_gene: TRBV6-2/TRBV6-3
abundance: .
CDR3nt: TGTGCCAGCAGTACAGGACAGTCCTATGGCTACACCTTC
CDR3aa: CASSTGQSYGYTF

j_gene: TRBJ2-2
d_gene: .
v_gene: TRBV4-2
abundance: once
CDR3nt: TGTGCCAGCAGCCAAGATAACCCGGGCGGGCGCTGGGACACCGGGGAGCTGTTTTTT
CDR3aa: CASSQDNPGGRWDTGELFF

j_gene: TRBJ1-1
d_gene: .
v_gene: TRBV3-1/TRBV3-2
abundance: .
CDR3nt: TGTGCCAGCAGCCAAGGGGGATTGGGGCACTGGGCTTTCTTT
CDR3aa: CASSQGGLGHWAFF

j_gene: TRBJ2-7
d_gene: .
v_gene: TRBV29-1
abundance: once
CDR3nt: TGCAGCGTTAAGGCAGGGGCGTACGAGCAGTACTTC
CDR3aa: CSVKAGAYEQYF

j_gene: TRBJ2-7
d_gene: .
v_gene: TRBV5-1
abundance: once
CDR3nt: TGCGCCAGCAGCTCGACGACAGTACTCTACGAGCAGTACTTC
CDR3aa: CASSSTTVLYEQYF

j_gene: TRBJ2-3
d_gene: TRBD2
v_gene: TRBV7-2
abundance: .
CDR3nt: TGTGCCAGCAGCGGAGGGGTAGCGGGCCGTCAGGTCGTTGGTACGCAGTATTTT
CDR3aa: CASSGGVAGRQVVGTQYF

j_gene: TRBJ1-2
d_gene: .
v_gene: TRBV5-6
abundance: .
CDR3nt: TGTGCCAGCAGAAGAGGTCAGGGGACCACCTATGGCTACACCTTC
CDR3aa: CASRRGQGTTYGYTF

j_gene: TRBJ2-1
d_gene: .
v_gene: TRBV28
abundance: .
CDR3nt: TGTGCCAGCAGTTTAGTGAATTCGGGTGGGAATGAGCAGTTCTTC
CDR3aa: CASSLVNSGGNEQFF

j_gene: TRBJ2-7
d_gene: TRBD2
v_gene: TRBV5-1
abundance: .
CDR3nt: TGCGCCAGCAGCGCTCGGGAGGGTCTCGAGCAGTACTTC
CDR3aa: CASSAREGLEQYF

j_gene: TRBJ2-2
d_gene: .
v_gene: TRBV28
abundance: .
CDR3nt: TGTGCCAGCACTGGGTGGAGGGCGGTCGGGGAGCTGTTTTTT
CDR3aa: CASTGWRAVGELFF

j_gene: TRBJ2-1
d_gene: TRBD2
v_gene: TRBV12-5
abundance: .
CDR3nt: TGTGCTAGTGGTTTGGCCCCCAGACTAGCGGGGCGCGATGAGCAGTTCTTC
CDR3aa: CASGLAPRLAGRDEQFF

j_gene: TRBJ2-1
d_gene: .
v_gene: TRBV2
abundance: .
CDR3nt: TGTGCCAGCAGTCTAGCGACAGGGTCTTTCCGGACATTGTCAGACAATGAGCAGTTCTTC
CDR3aa: CASSLATGSFRTLSDNEQFF

j_gene: TRBJ1-5
d_gene: .
v_gene: TRBV12-5
abundance: .
CDR3nt: TGTGCTAGTGGTTTAGGCAGGGTTGATAGCAATCAGCCCCAGCATTTT
CDR3aa: CASGLGRVDSNQPQHF

j_gene: TRBJ2-5
d_gene: TRBD2
v_gene: TRBV5-6
abundance: .
CDR3nt: TGTGCCAGCAGCTTCGGTCTCACTAGCGGTCAAGAGACCCAGTACTTC
CDR3aa: CASSFGLTSGQETQYF

j_gene: TRBJ2-1
d_gene: .
v_gene: TRBV13
abundance: .
CDR3nt: TGTGCCAGCAGCTTAGGGACTACCCAGGCTCAGTTCTTC
CDR3aa: CASSLGTTQAQFF

j_gene: TRBJ1-2
d_gene: .
v_gene: TRBV6-1
abundance: .
CDR3nt: TGTGCCAGCAGTGAAGGGCAGGGGAGCTATGGCTACACCTTC
CDR3aa: CASSEGQGSYGYTF

j_gene: TRBJ1-3
d_gene: .
v_gene: TRBV5-6
abundance: .
CDR3nt: TGTGCCAGCAGCTTTAGACAGTCCCACACCATATATTTT
CDR3aa: CASSFRQSHTIYF